The 8 T cell receptor beta chains reported below all come from one sample, sequenced in a study of cytomegalovirus exposure and HLA in healthy donors. With 60 Vbeta and 13 Jbeta primers, the PCR was carried out. The data were produced by immunoSEQ multiplex PCR, yet TCRdb's version contains in-frame clones alone and is incomplete. This sample's table has about 110,000 clones. Source material: PBMCs. These receptors all stem from a man aged 25 to 45 in good health and CMV-seronegative.

This CDR3 is CASSLQGAYNEQFF. The CDR3 DNA reads as TGTGCCAGCAGCTTACAGGGGGCCTACAATGAGCAGTTCTTC. The chain links TRBV7-2 to TRBJ2-1, with 7 nucleotides matching TRBD1. This CDR3 spans 14 amino acids. Germline CDR1 reads SGHTA; CDR2 reads FQGNSA. J lost 2 bases, V lost 2 bases, and 0 bases had no gene match.

The chain combines TRBV7-8 with TRBJ1-4; 7 positions match TRBD1. Trimming cost V 3 bases and J 2 bases; bases outside gene matches: 3. This CDR3 has 15 residues. CDR1 and CDR2 (germline): SGHVS, FQNEAQ. CDR3 region: CASSFRGQTNEKLFF. The DNA of the CDR3 is TGTGCCAGCAGCTTTAGGGGACAGACTAATGAAAAACTGTTTTTT.

The chain employs TRBV6-6 and TRBJ2-7, with 9 bases fitting TRBD1. The length of the CDR3 is 14 residues. J was trimmed by 4 bases and V by 5 bases; bases with no gene match: 6. The germline gives CDR1 MNHNY, CDR2 SVGAGI (reference sequence). For the CDR3, the DNA is TGTGCCAGCAGTGACAATGACAGGGGGTACGAGCAGTACTTC. It yields the protein CASSDNDRGYEQYF.

The CDR3 bases are TGCAGCGTTGAACCGCGGGGGGGCAGGTATGAGCAGTTCTTC. This translates into CSVEPRGGRYEQFF. The genes are TRBV29-1 and TRBJ2-1; 9 bases align to TRBD2. The length of the CDR3 is 14 residues. The V gene's germline CDR1 is SQVTM and CDR2 ANQGSEA. J gave up 8 bases and V 2 bases, and 7 bases lay outside the gene matches.

V usage is TRBV5-4 and J usage is TRBJ2-1; 8 bases are shared with TRBD1. The CDR3 spans 15 residues. The V gene's germline CDR1 is SGHNT and CDR2 YYREEE (reference sequence). The V and J ends lost 3 bases and 7 bases, in that order; junction bases with no gene match: 9. CDR3 DNA sequence: TGTGCCAGCAGCTCGCGGGACAGGCCCGGGAATGAGCAGTTCTTC. It translates to CASSSRDRPGNEQFF. The whole variable domain, filled in from reference TRBV5-4 and TRBJ2-1, reads ETGVTQSPTHLIKTRGQQVTLRCSSQSGHNTVSWYQQALGQGPQFIFQYYREEENGRGNFPPRFSGLQFPNYSSELNVNALELDDSALYLCASSSRDRPGNEQFFGPGTRLTVL.

The V call is TRBV5-1, the J call TRBJ2-7; the D is unclear. The CDR3 has 14 amino acids. Trimming removed 0 bases from V and 3 bases from J, with 10 bases in between. CDR1 is SGHRS, CDR2 YFSETQ, per germline. The CDR3 bases are TGCGCCAGCAGCTTGGATACGGGTTACTACGAGCAGTACTTC. Amino acid sequence: CASSLDTGYYEQYF.

The chain combines TRBV5-6 with TRBJ2-6; the D gene is possibly TRBD2 (8 bases). Germline CDR1 reads SGHDT; CDR2 reads YYEEEE. V lost 4 bases to trimming and J lost 2 bases, with 22 bases between them. The CDR3 length is 19 residues. The DNA for the CDR3 is TGTGCCAGCAGCCCCGGGGGGGTAGGGGGCTTAGCTGGGGCCAACGTCCTGACTTTC. It yields the protein CASSPGGVGGLAGANVLTF. The full variable domain, its missing parts supplied by reference TRBV5-6 and TRBJ2-6, is DAGVTQSPTHLIKTRGQQVTLRCSPKSGHDTVSWYQQALGQGPQFIFQYYEEEERQRGNFPDRFSGHQFPNYSSELNVNALLLGDSALYLCASSPGGVGGLAGANVLTFGAGSRLTVL.

The chain carries TRBV29-1 and TRBJ2-5, with TRBD1 identical over 7 bases. After removal of 7 bases from V and 1 base from J, the junction contained 3 bases not matched to a gene. Looked up from germline, CDR1 is SQVTM and CDR2 is ANQGSEA. The CDR3 consists of 12 residues. CDR3 in amino acids: CSARDSQETQYF. The CDR3, as DNA: TGCAGCGCCCGGGACAGCCAAGAGACCCAGTACTTC. The variable domain in full, with the rest retrieved from reference TRBV29-1 and TRBJ2-5, is SAVISQKPSRDICQRGTSLTIQCQVDSQVTMMFWYRQQPGQSLTLIATANQGSEATYESGFVIDKFPISRPNLTFSTLTVSNMSPEDSSIYLCSARDSQETQYFGPGTRLLVL.